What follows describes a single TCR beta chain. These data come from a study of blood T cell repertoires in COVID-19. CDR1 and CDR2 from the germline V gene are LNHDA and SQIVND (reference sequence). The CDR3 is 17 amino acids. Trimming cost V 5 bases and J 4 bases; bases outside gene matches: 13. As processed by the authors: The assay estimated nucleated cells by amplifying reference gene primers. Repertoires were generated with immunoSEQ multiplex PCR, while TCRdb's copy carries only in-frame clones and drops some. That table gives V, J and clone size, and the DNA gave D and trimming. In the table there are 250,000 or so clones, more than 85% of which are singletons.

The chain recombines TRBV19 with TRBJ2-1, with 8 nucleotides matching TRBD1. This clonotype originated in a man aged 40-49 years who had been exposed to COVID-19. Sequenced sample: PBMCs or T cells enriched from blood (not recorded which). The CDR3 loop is CASSPTTRGLRYNEQFF. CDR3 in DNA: TGTGCCAGTAGTCCGACCACCAGGGGGCTAAGGTACAATGAGCAGTTCTTC. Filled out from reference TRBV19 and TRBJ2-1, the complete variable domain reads DGGITQSPKYLFRKEGQNVTLSCEQNLNHDAMYWYRQDPGQGLRLIYYSQIVNDFQKGDIAEGYSVSREKKESFPLTVTSAQKNPTAFYLCASSPTTRGLRYNEQFFGPGTRLTVL.